This TCR beta chain is from a study of T cell clonality in common variable immunodeficiency (dated by TCRdb to the mid-2010s). Summary of the overall study and its limitations: According to the authors, finding the cause of the higher clonality in CVID would require sequencing the repertoires of T cell subpopulations. Healthy controls shared more TCRbeta clones with each other than CVID subjects shared among themselves (p < 0.0001). Compared with healthy controls, CVID subjects showed increased TCRbeta clonality (t-test p = 0.018), a feature most characteristic of about a third of subjects. Even though DNA input was equal, the average per sample came to 82,000 or so unique sequences for controls compared with about 30,000 for CVID samples. Correlations of repertoire features with clinical complications were constrained by heterogeneity among patients within the CVID cohort. CVID TCRbeta sequences were reported to have fewer deletions and N-nucleotide insertions and to lack highly modified clones with 13 or more V deletions.

CVID samples and control samples contributed equivalent amounts of genomic DNA as sequencing input. For every sample, a 60 bp segment covering the rearranged TCRbeta CDR3 region was amplified and then sequenced. The immunoSEQ assay, a bias-corrected multiplex PCR combined with high-throughput sequencing, was used to amplify TCRbeta. Regarding the original processing steps: Every unique nucleotide sequence counted as a clone and was annotated with V, D and J genes, copy number and frequency. Sequences were labeled productive if in frame, and non-productive if out of frame or containing stop codons. As previously described, clonality was computed from Shannon's entropy. The predicted amino acid sequences of productive clones were used to derive mean CDR3 Kyte-Doolittle hydropathy. Using the R hclust function, scaled V gene usage was clustered hierarchically with Manhattan distance and complete linkage. To assess clone sharing by CDR3 amino acid sequence, 12 repertoires per group were resampled over 100 rounds. The repertoires were screened for over 60 published EBV-specific TCRbeta sequences and roughly 250 published CMV-specific TCRbeta sequences. Analysis left out two CVID samples that produced under 10,000 sequences, so a few dozen CVID repertoires remained. This is the immuneACCESS table as TCRdb keeps it, with only in-frame sequences that have V and J called. A part of the clones is gone; compared with another copy, unresolved V genes explain less than half, and the rest is unexplained. V, J and clone size derive from that table, while D and trimming were established from the DNA sequence. For this sample, approximately 44,000 clones appear and none is a singleton. Jointly, the top ten make up 8% to 13% of the sample.

This clone occurred many times. The antigen it binds to is not known. From the germline J gene comes the end of the CDR3, since the read stops 3 residues before it. Looking up the germline V gene yields CDR1 SGHRS and CDR2 YFSETQ. A distance of 12 bases separates the germline ends of V and J, which lose 0 bases and 4 bases respectively. The CDR3 runs 15 amino acids, cysteine and phenylalanine included. Shown are 36 bases from within the CDR3, in frame from base 1. Both CVID patients and healthy controls were predominantly of Caucasian heritage. From each donor, roughly 5 to 8 ml of heparinized peripheral whole blood was collected. Genomic DNA from adults with common variable immune deficiency (CVID) and from healthy adult controls was used to sequence TCRbeta CDR3 repertoires. The control group was made up of about 22 healthy adult volunteers (about 10 male and around twelve female) whose ages ranged from about 23 to 66 years, with a mean age of almost 35. Diluted blood was density-centrifuged over Hypaque 1077 or Ficoll-Paque to isolate peripheral blood mononuclear cells. Unsorted mononuclear cells served as the source of genomic DNA, which was extracted either by Qiagen column purification or by a centrifugation-based method.

Specimen: peripheral blood mononuclear cells. The rearranged segments are TRBV5-1 and TRBJ2-3, with no confidently assigned D gene. The receptor's source is a person aged 18 to 75 in good health. The CDR3 here reads CASSLAALDSDTQYF. Incomplete CDR3 DNA: TGCGCCAGCAGCTTGGCGGCTCTAGATTCAGATACG.